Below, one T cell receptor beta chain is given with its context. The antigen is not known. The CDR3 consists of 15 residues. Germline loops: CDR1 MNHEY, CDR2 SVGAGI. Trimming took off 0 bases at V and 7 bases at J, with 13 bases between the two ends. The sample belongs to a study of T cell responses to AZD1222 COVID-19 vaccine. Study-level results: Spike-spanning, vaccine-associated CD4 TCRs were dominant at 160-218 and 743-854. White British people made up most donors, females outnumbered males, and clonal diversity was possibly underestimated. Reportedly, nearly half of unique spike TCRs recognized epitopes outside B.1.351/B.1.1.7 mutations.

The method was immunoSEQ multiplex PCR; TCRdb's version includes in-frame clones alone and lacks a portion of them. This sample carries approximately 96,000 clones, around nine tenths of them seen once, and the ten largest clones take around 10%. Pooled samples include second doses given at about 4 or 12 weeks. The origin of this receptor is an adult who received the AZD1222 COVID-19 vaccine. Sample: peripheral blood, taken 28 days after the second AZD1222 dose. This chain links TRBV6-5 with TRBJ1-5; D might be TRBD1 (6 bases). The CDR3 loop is CASSYSNRVQQPQHF. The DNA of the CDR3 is TGTGCCAGCAGTTACTCGAACAGGGTTCAACAGCCCCAGCATTTT.